The rows below give T cell receptor beta chains drawn from one sample of a study of OX40 agonist ivuxolimab in advanced cancers. Repertoires were generated with immunoSEQ multiplex PCR, while TCRdb's copy carries only in-frame clones and drops some. The table lists 50,000 or so clones, less than 85% of them singletons. The sequencing here drew on CD4+ or CD8+ T cells sorted from blood, taken in a trial of the OX40 agonist ivuxolimab. The source is an adult with an advanced solid tumor such as melanoma, head and neck, liver or kidney cancer. Each CDR3 is given with its conserved first and last residue. D genes are given only for firm matches. Rows may omit the clone size; those that give it use once, few, many or a size class.

j_call v_call clone_size d_call cdr3_nt cdr3_aa
TRBJ2-7 TRBV6-1 . . TGTGCCAGCAGTGATATAGGGGGGAGGGGTCTCGAGCAGTACTTC CASSDIGGRGLEQYF
TRBJ1-5 TRBV19 once . TGTGCCAGTAGTATCTCTGCTGCCGGGAGACAGCCCCAGCATTTT CASSISAAGRQPQHF
TRBJ2-2 TRBV7-2 . . TGTGCCAGCAATGGGGGGACGGGCGGGGAGCTGTTTTTT CASNGGTGGELFF
TRBJ2-7 TRBV2 . TRBD2 TGTGCCAGCAGGTTGACTAGCGCTGAGCAGTACTTC CASRLTSAEQYF
TRBJ1-1 TRBV5-5 . . TGTGCCAGCAGCCCCGCAGGGTGGAATATGATGAGGAACACTGAAGCTTTCTTT CASSPAGWNMMRNTEAFF
TRBJ2-4 TRBV18 . TRBD1 TGTGCCAGCTCACCCCTTAGGACAGGGGGAACCAAAAACATTCAGTACTTC CASSPLRTGGTKNIQYF
TRBJ2-2 TRBV10-3 . . TGTGCCATCAGTGGCAGGAACACCGGGGAGCTGTTTTTT CAISGRNTGELFF
TRBJ2-1 TRBV28 . TRBD1 TGTGCCAGCAGTCCAGGACAGGGAAAGGGGGTAAAGGAGCAGTTCTTC CASSPGQGKGVKEQFF
TRBJ2-6 TRBV6-4 . . TGTGCCAGCAGTCCAGGGACCGGGGCCAACGTCCTGACTTTC CASSPGTGANVLTF
TRBJ2-3 TRBV6-1 . . TGTGCCAGCAGTGAAACGAACCTTTTTACGCAGTATTTT CASSETNLFTQYF
TRBJ1-1 TRBV19 once TRBD1 TGTGCCAGTAGTATCGGGACAGGGAAGGTTTCTGAAGCTTTCTTT CASSIGTGKVSEAFF
TRBJ2-7 TRBV6-5 . . TGTGCCAGCAGTTACTCAGCCTACGAGCAGTACTTC CASSYSAYEQYF
TRBJ2-2 TRBV11-2 . . TGTGCAAGTACCCAAGGGTCGGGGAACACCGGGGAGCTGTTTTTT CASTQGSGNTGELFF
TRBJ2-5 TRBV2 . . TGTGCCAGCAGCCCAGAGAGGGGGAGACAAGAGACCCAGTACTTC CASSPERGRQETQYF
TRBJ2-2 TRBV14 . . TGTGCCCCCCCCGGGGAGCTGTTTTTT CAPPGELFF
TRBJ1-2 TRBV7-3 few TRBD1 TGTGCCAGCAGCTCCGGACAGGGGTATGGCTACACCTTC CASSSGQGYGYTF
TRBJ2-1 TRBV29-1 . TRBD1 TGCAGCGGTGACAGGGGGCAAAACAATGAGCAGTTCTTC CSGDRGQNNEQFF
TRBJ2-7 TRBV5-6 . . TGTGCCAGCAGCTTGGCCGGACAGGAGGGAGAGCAGTACTTC CASSLAGQEGEQYF
TRBJ2-1 TRBV7-9 . TRBD2 TGTGCCAGCAGCTTAGTCAGCGGGAGTGGTTACAATGAGCAGTTCTTC CASSLVSGSGYNEQFF
TRBJ2-7 TRBV6-6 few . TGTGCCAGCAGTTACTCGGAGCCCTCTCGGGAGCAGTACTTC CASSYSEPSREQYF
TRBJ2-7 TRBV20-1 . TRBD1 TGCAGTGTCATACAGGGGGCCGAGCAGTACTTC CSVIQGAEQYF
TRBJ2-6 TRBV9 . . TGTGCCAGCAGCGTAGTAGTGGGGTCCGGGGCCAACGTCCTGACTTTC CASSVVVGSGANVLTF
TRBJ2-5 TRBV19 . TRBD1 TGTGCCAGTAGTGTCACAGGGGGCGGGGAGACCCAGTACTTC CASSVTGGGETQYF
TRBJ2-5 TRBV6-5 . . TGTGCCAGCAGCGGGGCCAGAGGGGAGACCCAGTACTTC CASSGARGETQYF
TRBJ2-1 TRBV15 . . TGTGCCACCAGCCCTCTTCAGGGGAACAATGAGCAGTTCTTC CATSPLQGNNEQFF
TRBJ2-7 TRBV6-1 . TRBD1 TGTGCCAGCCGCCCGAACCAGGGGGCGGGAGAGCAGTACTTC CASRPNQGAGEQYF
TRBJ2-3 TRBV7-9 once TRBD2 TGTGCCAGCAGCTTGGGGGGGACTACTTTGGATACGCAGTATTTT CASSLGGTTLDTQYF
TRBJ1-1 TRBV7-2 . TRBD1 TGTGCCAGCAGCGCACACCGGGACAGCGAAGCTTTCTTT CASSAHRDSEAFF
TRBJ2-3 TRBV7-8 . . TGTGCCAGCAGCTTAGCGGGGGTACGACGAGATACGCAGTATTTT CASSLAGVRRDTQYF
TRBJ2-7 TRBV6-5 once TRBD1 TGTGCCAGCAGGGACGGGACAGCGACCTACGAGCAGTACTTC CASRDGTATYEQYF
TRBJ2-7 TRBV18 . TRBD1 TGTGCCAGCTCACGACAGGGGCGCTACGAGCAGTACTTC CASSRQGRYEQYF
TRBJ2-5 TRBV5-6 . . TGTGCCAGCAGCTTGGGTGGCCGGGCCCAGTACTTC CASSLGGRAQYF
TRBJ1-6 TRBV6-4 . . TGTGCCAGCAGTGACTCAACTCAGGACGGGACCTTTAATTCACCCCTCCACTTT CASSDSTQDGTFNSPLHF
TRBJ1-2 TRBV4-3 . . TGCGCCAGCAGCCAAGCGACAGAAGCAAACTATGGCTACACCTTC CASSQATEANYGYTF
TRBJ2-2 TRBV2 . . TGTGCCAGCAGTGCACAGGGTAACACCGGGGAGCTGTTTTTT CASSAQGNTGELFF
TRBJ1-1 TRBV7-8 . . TGTGCCAGCAGCTTAGACGCGGCAGCGGGCACTGAAGCTTTCTTT CASSLDAAAGTEAFF
TRBJ1-5 TRBV7-2 . TRBD1 TGTGCCAGCAGCTTAGCGACAGGGCAAAATCAGCCCCAGCATTTT CASSLATGQNQPQHF
TRBJ2-1 TRBV2 . . TGTGCCAGCAGTGAGGGGTGGGCTAGGAATGAGCAGTTCTTC CASSEGWARNEQFF
TRBJ1-1 TRBV28 . . TGTGCCAGCATGTCCTCGGGACCTGAAGCTTTCTTT CASMSSGPEAFF
TRBJ2-7 TRBV7-6 . . TGTGCCAGCAGCGTAATTGAGACAGGCGAGCAGTACTTC CASSVIETGEQYF
TRBJ2-3 TRBV28 . TRBD2 TGTGCCAGCAGTTCCTTGCGGGGGTACACAGATACGCAGTATTTT CASSSLRGYTDTQYF
TRBJ2-5 TRBV4-1 . . TGCGCCAGCAGCCAATTCCTAGGGCAAGAGACCCAGTACTTC CASSQFLGQETQYF
TRBJ2-2 TRBV9 . . TGTGCCAGCAGCGTAGTCCCTTCTGGTGGCACCGGGGAGCTGTTTTTT CASSVVPSGGTGELFF
TRBJ1-1 TRBV5-4 . . TGTGCCAGCAGCCGAGGGACGGGGATGATTACTGAAGCTTTCTTT CASSRGTGMITEAFF
TRBJ2-7 TRBV11-3 . . TGTGCCAGCAGGTTGAGAGTTCCGACCTCCGAGCAGTACTTC CASRLRVPTSEQYF
TRBJ1-1 TRBV5-1 few . TGCGCCAGCAGCTTCGAGGACGGGATGAAAGCTTTCTTT CASSFEDGMKAFF
TRBJ2-2 TRBV10-3 . TRBD1 TGTGCCATCAGTCCGACAGGGGGACACACCGGGGAGCTGTTTTTT CAISPTGGHTGELFF
TRBJ1-2 TRBV7-9 . . TGTGCCAGCAGCGAGAGATATGGCTACACCTTC CASSERYGYTF
TRBJ2-6 TRBV10-3 few . TGTGCCATCAGTGAGCTTTTAAGGGGCTCTGGGGCCAACGTCCTGACTTTC CAISELLRGSGANVLTF
TRBJ2-5 TRBV7-9 . . TGTGCCAGCAGCTTACCTGGACAGAACCAAGAGACCCAGTACTTC CASSLPGQNQETQYF